The 11 T cell receptor beta chains below were found in one sample sequenced in a study of blood T cell repertoires in COVID-19. TCRdb's table, derived via immunoSEQ multiplex PCR, lists solely in-frame clones and lacks some. Found here are roughly 280,000 clones, approximately 89% of them singletons; the top ten hold approximately 9.7%. The sequenced sample consisted of peripheral blood. The receptors come from a man aged 35 to 55 with active or convalescent COVID-19.

J is TRBJ2-1 and V is TRBV7-3; D unresolved. Per the germline V gene, CDR1 is SGHTA and CDR2 is FQGTGA. The CDR3 spans 13 residues. Trimming stripped 2 bases from V and 7 bases from J, with 9 bases between. CDR3 DNA sequence: TGTGCCAGCAGCTTACCCCCACAGAATGAGCAGTTCTTC. As protein: CASSLPPQNEQFF.

In its sample, this clone was seen once. This chain joins TRBV27 and TRBJ1-5; 9 nucleotides match TRBD1. The CDR3 length is 16 residues. V was pared by 6 bases and J by 2 bases, with 8 bases of the junction left unmatched. Germline V CDR1 and CDR2: MNHEY, SMNVEV (reference sequence). This CDR3 reads CASSPSRTGGNQPQHF. The CDR3 coding sequence is TGTGCCAGCAGCCCTAGTCGGACAGGGGGCAATCAGCCCCAGCATTTT.

V gene TRBV9 combines with J gene TRBJ2-7, with TRBD1 matching 11 bases. The germline V gene encodes CDR1 SGDLS and CDR2 YYNGEE. V gave up 2 bases and J gave up 8 bases; unmatched junction bases: 6. The CDR3 extends over 14 amino acids. CDR3 protein: CASSVGDRGSKQYF. The CDR3 region has the DNA TGTGCCAGCAGCGTGGGGGACAGGGGGTCCAAGCAGTACTTC.

This clone was seen once. The chain recombines TRBV6-6 with TRBJ2-4; D possibly corresponds to TRBD2 (7 bases). Germline-derived CDR1 and CDR2 are MNHNY and SVGAGI (reference sequence). This CDR3 has 16 amino acids. The V end lost 6 bases, the J end lost 6 bases, and 21 bases lay between the germline ends. The CDR3 sequence is CASSSLGGAWLNIQYF. CDR3 nucleotide sequence: TGTGCCAGCAGCTCCCTGGGGGGGGCCTGGTTAAACATTCAGTACTTC.

The chain joins TRBV5-1 to TRBJ2-7; 8 bases align to TRBD2. The germline gives CDR1 SGHRS, CDR2 YFSETQ. With 7 bases clipped from V and 3 bases from J, the junction kept 15 bases outside the gene matches. The CDR3 spans 16 residues. The CDR3 spells CASRTDWTSFFYEQYF. The CDR3 nucleotides are TGCGCCAGCCGTACCGATTGGACTAGCTTCTTCTACGAGCAGTACTTC.

V usage is TRBV9 and J usage is TRBJ2-3; 8 bases fit TRBD2. Germline assignment: CDR1 SGDLS and CDR2 YYNGEE. Trimming took 4 bases from V and 2 from J; bases not matched to a gene: 12. This CDR3 has 17 amino acids. This CDR3 reads CASSLLPTSGYTDTQYF. The CDR3 bases are TGTGCCAGCAGCCTCTTACCCACTAGCGGATACACAGATACGCAGTATTTT. The full variable domain, in which reference TRBV9 and TRBJ2-3 provide the parts outside the CDR3, is DSGVTQTPKHLITATGQRVTLRCSPRSGDLSVYWYQQSLDQGLQFLIQYYNGEERAKGNILERFSAQQFPDLHSELNLSSLELGDSALYFCASSLLPTSGYTDTQYFGPGTRLTVL.

The chain has TRBV2 and TRBJ2-6; D possibly corresponds to TRBD1 (5 bases). The CDR3 is made up of 14 amino acids. In germline, CDR1 is SNHLY, CDR2 FYNNEI. V was clipped by 7 bases and J by 6 bases, with 13 bases between them. The CDR3 DNA is TGTGCCAGCATTCGGTTGACAGAGGCCAACGTCCTGACTTTC. Amino acids: CASIRLTEANVLTF. Supplemented by reference TRBV2 and TRBJ2-6, the full variable domain reads EPEVTQTPSHQVTQMGQEVILRCVPISNHLYFYWYRQILGQKVEFLVSFYNNEISEKSEIFDDQFSVERPDGSNFTLKIRSTKLEDSAMYFCASIRLTEANVLTFGAGSRLTVL.

This clone showed up just a few times. CDR3 sequence: CASFRADTQYF. The CDR3 bases are TGTGCCAGCTTTCGGGCAGATACGCAGTATTTT. This chain connects TRBV6-8 to TRBJ2-3; D is uncertain. The CDR3 has 11 residues. V shed 8 bases and J shed 4 bases, with 7 bases lying between them. The germline V gene has CDR1 MNHGY and CDR2 SAAAGT.

V and J are TRBV30 and TRBJ2-7; no clear D. This CDR3 has 12 amino acids. Trimming stripped 2 bases from V and 2 bases from J, with 7 bases between. The germline V gene has CDR1 GTSNPN and CDR2 SVGIG (reference sequence). CDR3 nucleotides: TGTGCCTGGAGTTTGTCGGCCTACGAGCAGTACTTC. Translated: CAWSLSAYEQYF.

V gene TRBV5-1 combines with J gene TRBJ2-1, with 8 bases identical to TRBD2. The CDR3 sequence is 17 residues long. Germline lookup yields CDR1 SGHRS and CDR2 YFSETQ. Unmatched junction bases numbered 7, after V lost 1 base and J lost 1 base. The CDR3 region is CASSLLLAGTSYNEQFF. The CDR3 DNA reads TGCGCCAGCAGCTTGTTATTAGCGGGGACATCCTACAATGAGCAGTTCTTC.

The rearrangement joins TRBV5-6 to TRBJ2-7, with a weak D call TRBD1 (6 bases). Germline V gives CDR1 SGHDT, CDR2 YYEEEE. This CDR3 spans 15 amino acids. Between the trimmed V and J ends, which lost 4 bases and 6 bases, there was a span of 20 bases. Written as DNA, the CDR3 is TGTGCCAGCAGCCAATGGACAGTCCGGGTTGGCGAGCAGTACTTC. Protein sequence: CASSQWTVRVGEQYF. The full variable domain, completed using reference TRBV5-6 and TRBJ2-7, is DAGVTQSPTHLIKTRGQQVTLRCSPKSGHDTVSWYQQALGQGPQFIFQYYEEEERQRGNFPDRFSGHQFPNYSSELNVNALLLGDSALYLCASSQWTVRVGEQYFGPGTRLTVT.